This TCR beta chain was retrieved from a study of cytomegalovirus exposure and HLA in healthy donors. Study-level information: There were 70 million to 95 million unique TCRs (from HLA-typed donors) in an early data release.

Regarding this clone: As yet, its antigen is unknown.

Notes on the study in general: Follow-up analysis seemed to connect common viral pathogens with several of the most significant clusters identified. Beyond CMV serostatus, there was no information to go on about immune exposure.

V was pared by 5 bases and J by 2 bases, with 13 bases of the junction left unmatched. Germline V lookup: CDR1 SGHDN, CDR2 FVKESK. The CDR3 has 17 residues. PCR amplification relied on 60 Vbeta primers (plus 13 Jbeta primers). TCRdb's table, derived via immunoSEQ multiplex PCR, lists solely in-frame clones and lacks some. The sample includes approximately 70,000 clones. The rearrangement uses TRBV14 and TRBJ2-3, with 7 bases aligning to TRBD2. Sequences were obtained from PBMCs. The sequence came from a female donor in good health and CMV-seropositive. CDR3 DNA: TGTGCCAGCAGCGCCAAAAGACTAGCTGTGGACACAGATACGCAGTATTTT. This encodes CASSAKRLAVDTDTQYF.